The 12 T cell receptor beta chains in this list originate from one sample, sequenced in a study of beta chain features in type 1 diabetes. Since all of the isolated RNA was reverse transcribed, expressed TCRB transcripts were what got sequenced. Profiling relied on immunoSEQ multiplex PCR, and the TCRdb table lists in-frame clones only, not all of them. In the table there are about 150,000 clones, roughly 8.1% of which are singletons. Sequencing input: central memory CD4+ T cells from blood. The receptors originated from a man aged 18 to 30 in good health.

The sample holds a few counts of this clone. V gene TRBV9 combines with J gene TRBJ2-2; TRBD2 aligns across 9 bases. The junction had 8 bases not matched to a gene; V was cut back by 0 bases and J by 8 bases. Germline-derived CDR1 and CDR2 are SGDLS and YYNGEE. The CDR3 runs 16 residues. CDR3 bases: TGTGCCAGCAGCGTAGCTACTGCGACTAGCGGAGGGGAGCTGTTTTTT. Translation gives CASSVATATSGGELFF.

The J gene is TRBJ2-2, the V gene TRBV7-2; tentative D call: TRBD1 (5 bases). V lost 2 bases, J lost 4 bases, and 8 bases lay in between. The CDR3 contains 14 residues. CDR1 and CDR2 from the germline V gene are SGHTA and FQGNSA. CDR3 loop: CASSLLRGTGELFF. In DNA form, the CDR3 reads TGTGCCAGCAGCTTATTAAGGGGCACCGGGGAGCTGTTTTTT.

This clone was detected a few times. The CDR3 region has the DNA TGTGCCAGCAGCCCGTCCGGGACTAGCGGAAGAAATGAGCAGTTCTTC. It codes for CASSPSGTSGRNEQFF. The chain carries TRBV7-3 and TRBJ2-1; 11 bases map to TRBD2. This CDR3 has 16 residues. The germline V gene encodes CDR1 SGHTA and CDR2 FQGTGA. V shed 5 bases and J 7 bases; nucleotides not matched to a gene: 10.

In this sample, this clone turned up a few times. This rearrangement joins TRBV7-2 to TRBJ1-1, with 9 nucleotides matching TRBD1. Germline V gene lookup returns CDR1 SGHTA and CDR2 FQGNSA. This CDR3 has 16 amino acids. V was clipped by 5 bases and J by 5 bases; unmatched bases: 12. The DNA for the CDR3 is TGTGCCAGCAGCCCGACATCCGGGACAGGGCGGACTGAAGCTTTCTTT. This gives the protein CASSPTSGTGRTEAFF.

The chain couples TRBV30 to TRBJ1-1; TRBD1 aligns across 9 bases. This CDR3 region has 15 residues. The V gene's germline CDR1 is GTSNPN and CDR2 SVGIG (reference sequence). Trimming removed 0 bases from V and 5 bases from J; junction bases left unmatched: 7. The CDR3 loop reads CAWSVTPGTGTEAFF. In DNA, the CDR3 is TGTGCCTGGAGTGTGACCCCAGGGACAGGGACTGAAGCTTTCTTT. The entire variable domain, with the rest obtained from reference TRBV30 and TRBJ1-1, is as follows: SQTIHQWPATLVQPVGSPLSLECTVEGTSNPNLYWYRQAAGRGLQLLFYSVGIGQISSEVPQNLSASRPQDRQFILSSKKLLLSDSGFYLCAWSVTPGTGTEAFFGQGTRLTVV.

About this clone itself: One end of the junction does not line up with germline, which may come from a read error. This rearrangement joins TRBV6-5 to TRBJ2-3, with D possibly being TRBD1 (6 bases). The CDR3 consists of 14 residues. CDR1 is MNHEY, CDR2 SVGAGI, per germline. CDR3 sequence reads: CAISEGQDTDTQYF. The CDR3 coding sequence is TGTGCCATCAGTGAGGGACAAGACACAGATACGCAGTATTTT.

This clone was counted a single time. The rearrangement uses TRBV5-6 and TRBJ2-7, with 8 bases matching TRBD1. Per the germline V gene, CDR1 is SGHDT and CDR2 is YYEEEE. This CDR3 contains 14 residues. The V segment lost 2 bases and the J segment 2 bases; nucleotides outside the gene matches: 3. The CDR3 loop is CASSFLGQAYEQYF. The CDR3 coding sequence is TGTGCCAGCAGCTTTTTGGGACAGGCCTACGAGCAGTACTTC.

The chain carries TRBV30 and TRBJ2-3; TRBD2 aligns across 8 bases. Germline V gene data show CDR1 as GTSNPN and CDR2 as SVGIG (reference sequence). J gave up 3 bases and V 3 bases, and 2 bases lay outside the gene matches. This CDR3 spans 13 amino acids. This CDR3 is CAWRASGTDTQYF. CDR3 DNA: TGTGCCTGGAGGGCTAGCGGGACAGATACGCAGTATTTT.

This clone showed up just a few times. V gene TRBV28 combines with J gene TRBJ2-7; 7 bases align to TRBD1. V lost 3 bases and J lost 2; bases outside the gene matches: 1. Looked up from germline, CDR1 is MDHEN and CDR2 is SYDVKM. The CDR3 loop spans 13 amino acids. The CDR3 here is CASSFQGAYEQYF. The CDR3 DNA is TGTGCCAGCAGTTTCCAGGGGGCCTACGAGCAGTACTTC.

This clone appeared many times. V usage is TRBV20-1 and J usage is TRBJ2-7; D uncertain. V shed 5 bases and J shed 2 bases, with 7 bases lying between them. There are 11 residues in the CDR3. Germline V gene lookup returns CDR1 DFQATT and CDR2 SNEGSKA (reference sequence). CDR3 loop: CSASIAYEQYF. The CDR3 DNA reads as TGCAGTGCTTCCATAGCCTACGAGCAGTACTTC.

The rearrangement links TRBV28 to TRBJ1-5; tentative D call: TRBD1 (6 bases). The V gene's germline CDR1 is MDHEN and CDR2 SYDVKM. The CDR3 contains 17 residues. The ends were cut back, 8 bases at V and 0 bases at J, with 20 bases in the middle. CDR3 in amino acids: CASGLPHRVDSNQPQHF. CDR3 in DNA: TGTGCCAGCGGCTTACCTCACAGGGTGGATAGCAATCAGCCCCAGCATTTT. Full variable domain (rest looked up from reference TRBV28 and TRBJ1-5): DVKVTQSSRYLVKRTGEKVFLECVQDMDHENMFWYRQDPGLGLRLIYFSYDVKMKEKGDIPEGYSVSREKKERFSLILESASTNQTSMYLCASGLPHRVDSNQPQHFGDGTRLSIL.

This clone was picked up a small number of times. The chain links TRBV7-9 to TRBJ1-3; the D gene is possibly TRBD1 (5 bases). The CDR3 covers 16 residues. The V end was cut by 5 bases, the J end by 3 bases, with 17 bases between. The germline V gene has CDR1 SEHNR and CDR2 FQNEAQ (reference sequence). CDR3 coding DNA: TGTGCCAGCAGCATACCCCTCCGGGGGGGTGGAAACACCATATATTTT. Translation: CASSIPLRGGGNTIYF. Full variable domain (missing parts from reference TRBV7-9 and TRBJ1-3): DTGVSQNPRHKITKRGQNVTFRCDPISEHNRLYWYRQTLGQGPEFLTYFQNEAQLEKSRLLSDRFSAERPKGSFSTLEIQRTEQGDSAMYLCASSIPLRGGGNTIYFGEGSWLTVV.